These T cell receptor beta chains were read from a single sample in a study of blood T cell repertoires in COVID-19. Only in-frame clones appear in the TCRdb table, and some are missing; sequencing was by immunoSEQ multiplex PCR. The sample lists more than 300,000 clones, 88% occurring once. The source material was peripheral blood. Receptor source: a woman in her 70s with COVID-19, enrolled during active disease. Each CDR3 is given with its conserved first and last residue. The D gene is left open where the match is weak. Clone size appears in some rows only: once, few, many, or a class for an expanded clone.

d_call,clone_size,j_call,v_call,cdr3_nt,cdr3_aa
TRBD2,.,TRBJ2-4,TRBV7-2,TGTGCCAGCAGCTTCGCGGGGAGGGACATTCAGTACTTC,CASSFAGRDIQYF
TRBD2,.,TRBJ2-1,TRBV5-1,TGCGCCAGCAGCTGGGGGCCGGGGGGGAGCAATGAGCAGTTCTTC,CASSWGPGGSNEQFF
.,once,TRBJ1-6,TRBV6-5,TGTGCCAGCAGACCAGCGGGTAATTCACCCCTCCACTTT,CASRPAGNSPLHF
.,.,TRBJ2-1,TRBV28,TGTGCCAGCAGTCCGCGGGGTGCGGTGTCCTACAATGAGCAGTTCTTC,CASSPRGAVSYNEQFF
TRBD1,.,TRBJ2-7,TRBV29-1,TGCAGCGTTGAAGAGTACCGGGCAGGGGGCGGATACGAGCAGTACTTC,CSVEEYRAGGGYEQYF
TRBD2,.,TRBJ2-5,TRBV3-1/TRBV3-2,TGTGCCAGCAGCCAAGATTTGGGGACTAGCGGGGGGTATAAAGAGACCCAGTACTTC,CASSQDLGTSGGYKETQYF
.,once,TRBJ1-1,TRBV7-2,TGTGCCAGCAGCTCTATGGGAGGGTACACTGAAGCTTTCTTT,CASSSMGGYTEAFF
.,.,TRBJ1-1,TRBV5-1,TGCGCCAGCAGCATGGACAGACCGAACACTGAAGCTTTCTTT,CASSMDRPNTEAFF
.,.,TRBJ2-7,TRBV4-3,TGCGCCAGCAGCCTCCCCCGAGATAACAGGGGGGGGGAGCAGTACTTC,CASSLPRDNRGGEQYF
.,.,TRBJ1-4,TRBV5-1,TGCGCCAGCAGCTTGCGGGGTGAAACTAATGAAAAACTGTTTTTT,CASSLRGETNEKLFF
.,few,TRBJ1-1,TRBV7-9,TGTGCCAGCAGCTCCCCTGGGAGGGGGGGTCTTGAAGCTTTCTTT,CASSSPGRGGLEAFF
TRBD1,.,TRBJ2-3,TRBV11-2,TGTGCCAGCGGGACAGGGGGATTCGCAGATACGCAGTATTTT,CASGTGGFADTQYF
TRBD1,.,TRBJ1-1,TRBV9,TGTGCCAGCAGCTCCGGACAGGGGTCGAACACTGAAGCTTTCTTT,CASSSGQGSNTEAFF
TRBD2,.,TRBJ2-3,TRBV5-4,TGTGCCAGCAGCGGAGGGACTAGCGGGGTGCCAGATACGCAGTATTTT,CASSGGTSGVPDTQYF
.,.,TRBJ1-5,TRBV19,TGTGCCAGTAGTACAGGGCACAATCAGCCCCAGCATTTT,CASSTGHNQPQHF
TRBD1,.,TRBJ2-7,TRBV7-2,TGTGCCAGCAGCCCTCCGGGACAGGGAACCTACGAGCAGTACTTC,CASSPPGQGTYEQYF